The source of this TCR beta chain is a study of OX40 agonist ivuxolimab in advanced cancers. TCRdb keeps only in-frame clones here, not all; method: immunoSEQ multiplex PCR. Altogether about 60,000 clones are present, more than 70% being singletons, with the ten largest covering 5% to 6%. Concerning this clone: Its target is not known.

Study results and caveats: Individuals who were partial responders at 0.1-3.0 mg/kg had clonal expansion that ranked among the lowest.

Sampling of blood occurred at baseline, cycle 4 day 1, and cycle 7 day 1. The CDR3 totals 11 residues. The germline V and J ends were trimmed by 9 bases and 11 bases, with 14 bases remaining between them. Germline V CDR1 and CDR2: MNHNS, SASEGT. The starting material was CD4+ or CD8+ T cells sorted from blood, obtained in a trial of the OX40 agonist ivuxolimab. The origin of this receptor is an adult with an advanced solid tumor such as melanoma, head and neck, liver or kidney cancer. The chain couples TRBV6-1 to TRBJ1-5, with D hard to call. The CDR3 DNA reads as TGTGCCAGTCTCTCCCTTAGGACCCAGCATTTT. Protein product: CASLSLRTQHF.